This T cell receptor beta chain was recorded in a study of early T cells in non-severe SARS-CoV-2 infection. Study-level background: With bulk RNA from unsorted whole blood as input, sequencing yielded unpaired chains.

As part of library construction, unique molecular identifiers were attached to individual cDNA molecules. TCRdb re-called the 5' RACE reads with MiXCR, one entry per CDR3 protein. Altogether just over 70,000 distinct CDR3 sequences are present, under 15% being singletons, with the ten largest covering over 1%. The CDR3 consists of 14 residues. V gave up 3 bases and J gave up 8 bases; unmatched junction bases: 6. Per the germline V gene, CDR1 is KGHDR and CDR2 is SFDVKD. Many counts were recorded for this clonotype. The clonotype comes from an adult who was a healthcare worker with PCR-confirmed SARS-CoV-2 infection or an uninfected control (not recorded which). The chain couples TRBV24-1 to TRBJ2-1; 7 positions agree with TRBD2. Sequences were obtained from whole blood. CDR3 DNA: TGTGCCACCAGTGATCCCAGCGGGGTGGATGAGCAGTTCTTC. Encoded protein: CATSDPSGVDEQFF.